The present entry profiles one TCR beta chain with its context. The antigen remains undetermined. The germline CDR1 and CDR2 sequences are MNHEY and SVGAGI. The V and J ends lost 0 bases and 4 bases, in that order; junction bases with no gene match: 5. The CDR3 runs 15 residues. Donors, healthy HIV-negative adults, lacked recent acute infections or vaccinations. Donors were Caucasian adults residing in Nashville, Tennessee, USA. This sample is drawn from a study of shared clonotypes between healthy human individuals. Whole-study results and caveats: When naive CD4 clonotypes were compared across a few donors, approximately 4.9% were shared.

The table came from immunoSEQ multiplex PCR; TCRdb's copy has only in-frame clones and leaves some out. Among roughly 1,500,000 clones listed, approximately 98.5% were seen once. The sample was naive CD4+ T cells sorted from blood. Subset indicated: CD45RA+ positively selected. The chain carries TRBV6-5 and TRBJ1-1; 7 bases are shared with TRBD1. This clonotype was obtained from a man younger than 40 in good health. The DNA for the CDR3 is TGTGCCAGCAGTTACTCTTACCGACAGGGCACTGAAGCTTTCTTT. This codes for CASSYSYRQGTEAFF.